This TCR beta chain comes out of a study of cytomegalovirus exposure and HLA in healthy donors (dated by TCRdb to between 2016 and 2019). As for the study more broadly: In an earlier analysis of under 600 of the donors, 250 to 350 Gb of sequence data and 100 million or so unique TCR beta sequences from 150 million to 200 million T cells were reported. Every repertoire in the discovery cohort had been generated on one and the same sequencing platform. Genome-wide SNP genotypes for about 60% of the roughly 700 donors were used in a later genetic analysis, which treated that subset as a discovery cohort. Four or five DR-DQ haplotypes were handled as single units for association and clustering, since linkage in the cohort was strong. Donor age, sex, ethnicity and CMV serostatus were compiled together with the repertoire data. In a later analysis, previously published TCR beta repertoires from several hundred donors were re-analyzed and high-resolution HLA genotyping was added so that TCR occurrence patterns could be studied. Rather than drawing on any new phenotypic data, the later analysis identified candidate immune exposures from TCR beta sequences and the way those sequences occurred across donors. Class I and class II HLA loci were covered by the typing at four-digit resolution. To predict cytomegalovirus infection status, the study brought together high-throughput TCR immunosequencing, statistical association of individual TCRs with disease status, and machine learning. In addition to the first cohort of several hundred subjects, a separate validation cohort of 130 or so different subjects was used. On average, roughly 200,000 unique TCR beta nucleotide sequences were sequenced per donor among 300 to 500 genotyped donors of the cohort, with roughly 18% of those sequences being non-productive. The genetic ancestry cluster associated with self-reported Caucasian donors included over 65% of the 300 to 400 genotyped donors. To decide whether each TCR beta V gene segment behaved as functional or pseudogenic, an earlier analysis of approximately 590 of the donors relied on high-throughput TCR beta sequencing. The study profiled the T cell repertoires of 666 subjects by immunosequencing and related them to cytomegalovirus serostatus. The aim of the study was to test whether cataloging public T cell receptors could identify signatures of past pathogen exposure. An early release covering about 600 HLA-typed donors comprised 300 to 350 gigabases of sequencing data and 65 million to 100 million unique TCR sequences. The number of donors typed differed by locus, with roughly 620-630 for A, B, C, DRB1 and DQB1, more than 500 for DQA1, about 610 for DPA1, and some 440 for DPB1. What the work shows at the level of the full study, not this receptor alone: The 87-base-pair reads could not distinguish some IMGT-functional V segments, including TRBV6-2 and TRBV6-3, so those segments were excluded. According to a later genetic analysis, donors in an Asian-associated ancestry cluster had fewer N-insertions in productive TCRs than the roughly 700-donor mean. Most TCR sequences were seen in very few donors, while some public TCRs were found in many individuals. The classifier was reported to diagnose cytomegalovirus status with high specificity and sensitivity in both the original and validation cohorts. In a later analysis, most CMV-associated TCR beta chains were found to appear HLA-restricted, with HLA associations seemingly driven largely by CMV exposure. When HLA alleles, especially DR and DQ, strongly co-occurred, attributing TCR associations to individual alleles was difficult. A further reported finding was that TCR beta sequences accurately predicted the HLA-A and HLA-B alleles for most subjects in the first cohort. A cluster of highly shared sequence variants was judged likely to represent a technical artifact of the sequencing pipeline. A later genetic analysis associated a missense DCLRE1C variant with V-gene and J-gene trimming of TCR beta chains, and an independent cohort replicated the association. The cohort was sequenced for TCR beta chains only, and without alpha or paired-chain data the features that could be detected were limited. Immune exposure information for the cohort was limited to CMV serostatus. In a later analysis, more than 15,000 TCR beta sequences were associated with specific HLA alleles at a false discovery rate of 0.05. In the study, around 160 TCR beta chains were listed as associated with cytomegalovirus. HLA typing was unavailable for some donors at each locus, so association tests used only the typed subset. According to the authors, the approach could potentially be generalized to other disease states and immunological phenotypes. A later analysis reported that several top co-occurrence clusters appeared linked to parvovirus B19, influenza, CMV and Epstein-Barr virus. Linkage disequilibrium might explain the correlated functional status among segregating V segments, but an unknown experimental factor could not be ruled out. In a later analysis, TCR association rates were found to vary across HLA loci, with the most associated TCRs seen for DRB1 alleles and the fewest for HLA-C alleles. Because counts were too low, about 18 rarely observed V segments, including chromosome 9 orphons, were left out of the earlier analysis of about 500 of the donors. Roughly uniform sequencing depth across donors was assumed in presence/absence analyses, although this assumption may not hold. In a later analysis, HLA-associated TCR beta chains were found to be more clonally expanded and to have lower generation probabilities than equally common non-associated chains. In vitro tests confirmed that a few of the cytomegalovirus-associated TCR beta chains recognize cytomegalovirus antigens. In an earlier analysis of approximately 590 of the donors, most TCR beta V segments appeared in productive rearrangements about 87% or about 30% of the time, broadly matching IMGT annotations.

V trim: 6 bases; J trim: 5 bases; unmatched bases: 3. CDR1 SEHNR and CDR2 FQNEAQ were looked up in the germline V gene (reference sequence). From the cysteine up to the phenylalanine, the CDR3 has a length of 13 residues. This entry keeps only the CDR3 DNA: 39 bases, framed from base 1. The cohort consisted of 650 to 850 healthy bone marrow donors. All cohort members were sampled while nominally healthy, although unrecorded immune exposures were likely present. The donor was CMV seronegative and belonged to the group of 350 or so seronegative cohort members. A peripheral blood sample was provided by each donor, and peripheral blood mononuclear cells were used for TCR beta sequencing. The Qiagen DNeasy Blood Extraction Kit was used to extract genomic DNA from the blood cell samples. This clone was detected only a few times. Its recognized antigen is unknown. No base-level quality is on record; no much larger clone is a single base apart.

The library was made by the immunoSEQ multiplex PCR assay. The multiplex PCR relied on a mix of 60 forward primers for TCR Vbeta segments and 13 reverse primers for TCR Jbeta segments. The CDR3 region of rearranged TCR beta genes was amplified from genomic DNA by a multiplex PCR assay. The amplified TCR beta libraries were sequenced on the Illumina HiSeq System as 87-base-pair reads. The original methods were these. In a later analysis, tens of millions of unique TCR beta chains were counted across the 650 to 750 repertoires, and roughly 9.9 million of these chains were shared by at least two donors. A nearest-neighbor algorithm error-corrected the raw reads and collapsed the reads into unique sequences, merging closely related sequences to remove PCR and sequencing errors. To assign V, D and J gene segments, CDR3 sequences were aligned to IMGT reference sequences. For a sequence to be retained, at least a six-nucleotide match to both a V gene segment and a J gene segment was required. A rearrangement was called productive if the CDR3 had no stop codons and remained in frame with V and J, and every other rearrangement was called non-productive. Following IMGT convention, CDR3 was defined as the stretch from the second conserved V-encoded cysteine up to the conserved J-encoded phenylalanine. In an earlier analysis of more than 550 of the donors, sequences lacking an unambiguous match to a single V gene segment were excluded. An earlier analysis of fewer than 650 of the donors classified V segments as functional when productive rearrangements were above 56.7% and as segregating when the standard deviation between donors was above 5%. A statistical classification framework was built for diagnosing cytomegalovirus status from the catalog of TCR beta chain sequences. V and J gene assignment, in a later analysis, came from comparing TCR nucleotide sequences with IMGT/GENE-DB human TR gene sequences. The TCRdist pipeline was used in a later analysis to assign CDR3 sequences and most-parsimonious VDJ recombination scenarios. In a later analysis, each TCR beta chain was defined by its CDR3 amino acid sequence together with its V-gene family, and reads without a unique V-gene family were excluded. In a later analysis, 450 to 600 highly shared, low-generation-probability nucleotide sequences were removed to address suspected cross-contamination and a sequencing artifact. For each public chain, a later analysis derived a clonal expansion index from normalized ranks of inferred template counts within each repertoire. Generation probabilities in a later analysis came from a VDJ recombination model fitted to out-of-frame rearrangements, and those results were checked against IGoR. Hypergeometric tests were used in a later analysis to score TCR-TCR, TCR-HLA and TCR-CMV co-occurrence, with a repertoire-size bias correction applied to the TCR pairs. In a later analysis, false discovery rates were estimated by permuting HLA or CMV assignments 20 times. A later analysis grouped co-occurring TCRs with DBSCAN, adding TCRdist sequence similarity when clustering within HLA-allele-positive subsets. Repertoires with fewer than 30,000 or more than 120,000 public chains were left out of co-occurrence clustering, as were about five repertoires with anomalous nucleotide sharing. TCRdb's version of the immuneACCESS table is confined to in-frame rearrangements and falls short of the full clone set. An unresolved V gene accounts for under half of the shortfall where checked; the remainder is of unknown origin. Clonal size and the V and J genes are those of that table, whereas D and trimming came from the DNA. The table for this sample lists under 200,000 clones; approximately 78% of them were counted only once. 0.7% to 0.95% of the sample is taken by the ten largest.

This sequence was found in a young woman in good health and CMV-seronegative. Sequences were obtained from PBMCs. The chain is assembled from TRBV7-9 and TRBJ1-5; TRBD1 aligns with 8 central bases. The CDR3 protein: CASRGQGDQPQHF. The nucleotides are TGTGCCAGCAGAGGACAGGGTGATCAGCCCCAGCATTTT.